The 2 T cell receptor beta chains in this list originate from one sample, sequenced in a study of blood T cell repertoires in COVID-19. Assay: immunoSEQ multiplex PCR; the TCRdb copy retains only in-frame clones and omits some. In the table there are hundreds of thousands of clones, approximately 91% of which are singletons. The material sequenced was peripheral blood. The receptors were gathered from a man between 60 and 75 years old who had recovered from COVID-19.

The rearrangement joins TRBV27 to TRBJ2-1; 7 positions match TRBD2. This CDR3 comprises 17 residues. The V gene's germline CDR1 is MNHEY and CDR2 SMNVEV (reference sequence). V was clipped by 3 bases and J by 7 bases; unmatched bases: 15. The CDR3 protein is CASSFSPGQAGTNEQFF. In DNA form, the CDR3 reads TGTGCCAGCAGTTTTTCCCCAGGTCAAGCGGGAACTAATGAGCAGTTCTTC.

The chain has TRBV4-3 and TRBJ1-2; tentatively, D is TRBD1 (6 bases). V lost 4 bases to trimming and J lost 6 bases, with 15 bases between them. This CDR3 has 14 residues. Germline V gene data show CDR1 as LGHNA and CDR2 as YSLEER. The CDR3: CASSLETGFNGYTF. For the CDR3, the DNA is TGCGCCAGCAGCCTAGAAACAGGGTTTAATGGCTACACCTTC.